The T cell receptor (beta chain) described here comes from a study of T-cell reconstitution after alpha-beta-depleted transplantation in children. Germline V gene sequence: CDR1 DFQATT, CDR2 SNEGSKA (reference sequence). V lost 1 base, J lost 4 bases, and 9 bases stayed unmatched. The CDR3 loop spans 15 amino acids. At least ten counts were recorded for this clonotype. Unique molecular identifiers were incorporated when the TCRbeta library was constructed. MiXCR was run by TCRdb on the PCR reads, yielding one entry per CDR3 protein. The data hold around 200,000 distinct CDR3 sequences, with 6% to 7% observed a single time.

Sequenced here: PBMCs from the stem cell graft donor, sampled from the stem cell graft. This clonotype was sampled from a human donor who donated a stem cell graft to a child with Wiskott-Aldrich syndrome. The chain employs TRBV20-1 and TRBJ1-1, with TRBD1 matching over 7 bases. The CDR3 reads CSARGDRGRVTEAFF. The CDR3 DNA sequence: TGCAGTGCTAGAGGGGACAGAGGGCGCGTCACTGAAGCTTTCTTT.